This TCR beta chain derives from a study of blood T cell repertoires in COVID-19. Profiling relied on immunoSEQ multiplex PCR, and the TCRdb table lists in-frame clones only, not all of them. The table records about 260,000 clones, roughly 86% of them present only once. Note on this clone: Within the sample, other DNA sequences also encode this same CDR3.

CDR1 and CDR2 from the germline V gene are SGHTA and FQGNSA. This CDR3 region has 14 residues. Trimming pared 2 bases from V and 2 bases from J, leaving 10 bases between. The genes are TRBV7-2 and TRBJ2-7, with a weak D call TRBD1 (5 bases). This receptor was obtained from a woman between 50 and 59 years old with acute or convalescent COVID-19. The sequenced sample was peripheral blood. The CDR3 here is CASSLQGATYEQYF. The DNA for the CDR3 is TGTGCCAGCAGCTTACAAGGGGCCACCTACGAGCAGTACTTC.